This TCR beta chain was retrieved from a study of cytomegalovirus exposure and HLA in healthy donors. Findings and limits, study-wide: Investigators reported under 200 TCR beta chains as tied to cytomegalovirus.

As to this clone: Its antigen remains unidentified.

V lost 5 bases to trimming and J lost 4 bases; unmatched junction nucleotides: 12. Germline CDR1 and CDR2: MNHEY and SMNVEV (reference sequence). The CDR3 covers 16 residues. Primers included in the PCR were 60 Vbeta and 13 Jbeta primers. Per the original data handling: Per a later analysis, the number of unique TCR beta chains was approximately 80 million, of which roughly 9.9 million were shared. Some clones are missing from TCRdb's copy, which holds only in-frame ones; the method was immunoSEQ multiplex PCR. V, J and clone size reflect that table, while D and trimming were determined from the DNA. Of 100,000 to 150,000 clones detected, around three quarters appear once; the ten largest clones hold around 3.3%.

Sequencing was done on a sample of PBMCs. The clonotype originates from a woman aged 45-60 years in good health and CMV-seronegative. The chain carries TRBV27 and TRBJ1-2, with 8 bases fitting TRBD1. As DNA, the CDR3 is TGTGCCAGCAGTCCCTACACCGGGACAGGAGGCTATGGCTACACCTTC. It is translated as CASSPYTGTGGYGYTF.